The sequence of this T cell receptor beta chain was determined in a study of T cells after yellow fever vaccination. About the study: Low-cell-number fractions underwent preparation using SMART-Seq v4 Ultra Low Input. Findings and caveats of the study: At 95% to 96% for CD4 and around 91% for CD8, most primary-vaccination clones showed up again after the booster. Faster peaking, at day 5 versus 15, marked a secondary response that was weaker.

A word on this clonotype: The antigen is not known.

The V end lost 4 bases, the J end lost 1 base, and 13 bases lay between the germline ends. Germline-derived CDR1 and CDR2 are LGHNA and YSLEER. This CDR3 region has 15 residues. The study made its TCR cDNA through 5'RACE template switching. That step introduced a universal primer site along with UMIs. One entry per CDR3 protein, called by TCRdb with MiXCR from the 5' RACE reads. The sample comprises some 290,000 distinct CDR3 sequences, around 10% of which are singletons, and less than 3.5% rests with the top ten. Here the sequenced sample was CD4+ T cells sorted from PBMCs, taken 45 days after the yellow fever booster vaccination. The receptor comes from a man aged 18 to 30 who received the YFV17D yellow fever vaccine. The chain recombines TRBV4-3 with TRBJ1-1; D is ambiguous. The CDR3 is CASSRDGRGNTEAFF. Here the CDR3 DNA reads TGCGCCAGCAGCCGAGACGGGCGAGGGAACACTGAAGCTTTCTTT.